This TCR beta chain was profiled in a study of long-term antiretroviral therapy in people with HIV. Findings and limits, study-wide: Those clones which expanded before ART made up the dominant part of the repertoire at all time points. Diversity remained lower than transplant donor controls, even though it increased after ART.

A word on this clone: Its antigen is undetermined.

The content of samples before DNA extraction was roughly 1-10 million cryopreserved PBMC. Germline V gene lookup returns CDR1 KGHSH and CDR2 LQKENI. Trimming left V 3 bases short and J 5 bases short, with 19 bases between. This CDR3 spans 16 amino acids. Investigators performed immunoSEQ version v3.0 at survey level. TCRdb's copy holds only in-frame clones and misses some; the assay was immunoSEQ multiplex PCR. The table shows some 14,000 clones, with over 80% occurring only once. The receptor comes from a woman aged 40-49 years with HIV. The chain uses TRBV18 and TRBJ1-2; D uncertain. The sequencing used unsorted PBMCs, collected 1.8 years before starting antiretroviral therapy. The CDR3 region has the DNA TGTGCCAGCTCACCCGATAGTTTTATCGGGTCATATGGCTACACCTTC. This translates into CASSPDSFIGSYGYTF.